This T cell receptor beta chain appears in the sequencing data of a study of T cells in Graves' hyperthyroidism and ophthalmopathy (dated by TCRdb to between 2018 and 2021). Describing the broader study: Peripheral blood was collected at initial diagnosis, before any treatment. A discovery cohort of 95 to 100 patients, fewer than 50 with Graves' ophthalmopathy and about 58 with stable Graves' hyperthyroidism, was used to find distinguishing TCR V-J signatures. Prospective prediction of ophthalmopathy was tested in an independent validation cohort consisting of 18 to 20 hyperthyroidism patients and some 15 patients who later progressed to ophthalmopathy. The 90 to 100 discovery patients were randomly split 7:3 into training and test sets. Thyroid tissue and blood T-cell repertoires from roughly 6 Graves' hyperthyroidism patients were also compared in the study. After blood sampling, hyperthyroidism patients were treated with methimazole at a starting dose of 30 mg daily, and ophthalmopathy patients were treated with high-dose intravenous methylprednisolone. The paper describes TCR Vbeta CDR3 sequencing of around 140 peripheral blood samples, made up of about 41 ophthalmopathy patients, approximately 76 hyperthyroidism patients and 17 progressor patients.

The TCR beta CDR3 regions were amplified from RNA transcripts. For the first round of RT-PCR on the TCR CDR3, the HTBI primer set was used together with the Qiagen OneStep RT-PCR kit. A second multiplex PCR round built the libraries, followed by size selection and purification. The libraries were sequenced on an Illumina HiSeq2000 using paired-end 100 bp reads. As for the authors' bioinformatics: SOAPnuke was used to process the raw data, with reads discarded if the reads contained adapters or uncalled bases, had a mean Phred below 15, or lacked an exact constant-primer or identifier match. COPE v1.2.5 was used to merge the high-quality paired reads, and each unique nucleotide sequence was defined as a clonotype. MiTCR v1.1 was used to align clonotypes to the IMGT TRBV, TRBD and TRBJ reference segments. The analysis included only V-J combinations with a frequency above 0.0001, which together covered around 99% of the repertoires. A TCS score was defined as the ratio between F50 (clonal expansion) and ExV (chaos), using BLOSUM62-based TCRdist between CDR3 peptides within each V-J. Welch's t-statistics and random forest reduced some 510 V-J features to 13, which were used in a naive Bayes classifier (R e1071). The raw public data were reprocessed by TCRdb itself: fastp quality trimming at Q25, MiXCR clonotype calling, in-frame beta chains only. Records with the same CDR3 protein are collapsed into one entry carrying the most frequent genes and DNA. The V and J calls here are based on TCRdb, not the publication. The sample table lists about 290,000 distinct CDR3 sequences, 13% of them with a count of one. Together, the top ten hold 6.5% to 10% of the sample.

A remark on this clonotype: The specificity of this receptor is unknown. This sequence may be a read error, since a much larger clone differs from it by one base.

From a lookup of the germline V gene, CDR1 and CDR2 are LGHNA and YSLEER. From cysteine to phenylalanine, the CDR3 is 15 amino acids long. The DNA shown is the 45-base CDR3, in frame from base 1. Hyperthyroidism patients were aged 18 to 65 years and newly diagnosed, with disease duration of less than 2 months. Any patient with an uncontrolled infection, another autoimmune disease, pregnancy or lactation was excluded. Clinical symptoms, serum thyroxine and TRAb, thyroid ultrasound, and orbital computed tomography formed the basis for the diagnoses. Blood from progressor patients was collected at the time of first diagnosis with hyperthyroidism, before any ophthalmopathy symptoms had appeared. PBMCs were isolated from about 9.1 ml of fresh peripheral blood by Ficoll-Paque density gradient centrifugation. Progressor patients were initially diagnosed with Graves' hyperthyroidism and developed ophthalmopathy during follow-up. Trizol reagent was used to extract total RNA, and RNA quality was then checked on an Agilent 2100 Bioanalyzer.

Broad study findings and their caveats: A model built on a 13 V-J signature distinguished ophthalmopathy from stable hyperthyroidism, reaching about 88% sensitivity and under 84% specificity in cross-validation and 80%/75% in testing. Most expanded thyroid clonotypes (frequency above 0.001) were also found in blood, which suggests that blood repertoires may mirror thyroid immune responses. During validation, the model predicted progression to ophthalmopathy a median of roughly 7.1 months ahead of onset, with 60% to 71% sensitivity and around 73% specificity. Sample size was not statistically predetermined, and blinding of investigators to group allocation was not performed.

The receptor comes from a woman in her 30s with Graves' hyperthyroidism that later progressed to Graves' ophthalmopathy. Sequenced input: blood. Rearrangement joined TRBV4-3 to TRBJ2-7, and possibly TRBD2, on 6 matching bases. The CDR3 protein sequence reads: CGSSHVEAGSYEQYF. The DNA sequence is TGCGGCAGCAGCCACGTTGAAGCGGGCTCCTACGAGCAGTACTTC.